Presented here are 21 T cell receptor beta chains from one specimen sequenced in a study of shared clonotypes between healthy human individuals. CD45RO-negative, CCR7-selected cells formed the naive CD8 fraction, which excluded terminally differentiated effector memory CD45RA+ cells. This table comes from immunoSEQ multiplex PCR, and its TCRdb copy is limited to in-frame clones, with some not included. This repertoire shows approximately 600,000 clones, about 95% found once; its top ten account for around 0.12%. Input material: naive CD8+ T cells sorted from blood. The receptor source for this set is a woman aged 30 to 39 in good health.

The chain joins TRBV2 to TRBJ1-1; a possible D gene is TRBD1 (6 bases). The V gene lost 3 bases and the J gene lost 1 base, with 9 bases spanning the gap. Germline CDR1 SNHLY, CDR2 FYNNEI. This CDR3 has 14 residues. In DNA, the CDR3 is TGTGCCAGCAGTGAGGGGGCGCGGAACACTGAAGCTTTCTTT. Translated, it gives CASSEGARNTEAFF.

The chain links TRBV5-1 to TRBJ2-3, with no clear D. The V end lost 0 bases, the J end lost 10 bases, and 12 bases lay between the germline ends. This CDR3 spans 13 amino acids. CDR1 and CDR2 (germline): SGHRS, YFSETQ. The CDR3 here is CASSLDAGPPQYF. CDR3 sequence (DNA): TGCGCCAGCAGCTTGGACGCCGGACCGCCGCAGTATTTT.

This rearrangement joins TRBV10-3 to TRBJ2-7; 11 bases map to TRBD1. The CDR3 runs to 16 residues. The ends lost 3 bases at V and 3 bases at J; junction bases unmatched: 7. CDR1 is ENHRY and CDR2 is SYGVKD in the germline V gene. The CDR3 nucleotides are TGTGCCATCAGTGACTTCTTGGGACAGGGGGACTACGAGCAGTACTTC. This encodes CAISDFLGQGDYEQYF.

The chain has TRBV19 and TRBJ1-1; perhaps TRBD1 as D (5 bases). V lost 0 bases and J 2 bases, leaving 10 bases between the germline ends. This CDR3 spans 15 amino acids. Germline V CDR1 and CDR2: LNHDA, SQIVND (reference sequence). This CDR3 is CASSIDSTANTEAFF. DNA for the CDR3: TGTGCCAGTAGTATAGATTCGACAGCTAACACTGAAGCTTTCTTT.

CDR3 nucleotides: TGTGCCAGCAGGGGCGACGGAGATAGCAATCAGCCCCAGCATTTT. This sequence encodes CASRGDGDSNQPQHF. The chain links TRBV4-2 to TRBJ1-5; D is unresolved. CDR1 and CDR2 from the germline V gene are LGHNA and YNFKEQ. This CDR3 has 15 residues. The V gene lost 6 bases and the J gene lost 0 bases, with 12 bases spanning the gap.

The V and J genes are TRBV2 and TRBJ2-5; 9 bases are a match to TRBD2. The DNA end lines up better with TRBJ2-7; the J call may be wrong. The germline V gene encodes CDR1 SNHLY and CDR2 FYNNEI. This CDR3 is built from 14 residues. This chain's CDR3 is CASTNSGSSYEQYF. The CDR3 nucleotides are TGTGCCAGCACGAATAGCGGGAGCTCCTACGAGCAGTACTTC.

The rearrangement links TRBV27 to TRBJ1-3, with a weak D call TRBD1 (6 bases). The length of the CDR3 is 16 residues. In germline, CDR1 is MNHEY, CDR2 SMNVEV (reference sequence). V lost 5 bases to trimming and J lost 0 bases, with 14 bases between them. As DNA, the CDR3 is TGTGCCAGCAGTCCCCGTATAGGGGGCTCTGGAAACACCATATATTTT. It encodes CASSPRIGGSGNTIYF.

This clone was detected only once. V is TRBV29-1 and J is TRBJ2-1; 9 bases match TRBD1. Unmatched junction bases numbered 9, after V lost 8 bases and J lost 4 bases. The CDR3 extends over 14 amino acids. Germline CDR1 SQVTM, CDR2 ANQGSEA. CDR3 nucleotides: TGCAGCCATACAGGGGGCGTTCGGTACAATGAGCAGTTCTTC. It is translated as CSHTGGVRYNEQFF.

Remarks on this clone: Other DNA sequences within the sample encode an identical CDR3. The rearrangement joins TRBV28 to TRBJ2-7; the match to TRBD1 covers 9 bases. The length of the CDR3 is 14 residues. V dropped 5 bases and J dropped 5; count of bases not matched to a gene: 7. The V gene's germline CDR1 is MDHEN and CDR2 SYDVKM. The CDR3 sequence: CASSLTGGSHEQYF. The CDR3 DNA sequence: TGTGCCAGCAGTCTTACAGGGGGCAGCCACGAGCAGTACTTC. Combining the CDR3 with reference TRBV28 and TRBJ2-7 gives the whole variable domain DVKVTQSSRYLVKRTGEKVFLECVQDMDHENMFWYRQDPGLGLRLIYFSYDVKMKEKGDIPEGYSVSREKKERFSLILESASTNQTSMYLCASSLTGGSHEQYFGPGTRLTVT.

V usage is TRBV6-6 and J usage is TRBJ2-7; no firm D call. This CDR3 comprises 13 residues. Trimming shortened V by 4 bases and J by 0 bases, and 7 bases separated the two germline ends. The germline CDR1 and CDR2 sequences are MNHNY and SVGAGI (reference sequence). CDR3 nucleotides: TGTGCCAGCAGTTGGTCTAGCTCCTACGAGCAGTACTTC. Amino acids: CASSWSSSYEQYF.

V and J are TRBV2 and TRBJ1-5, with a possible D match to TRBD1 (5 bases). Between the trimmed V and J ends, which lost 5 bases and 8 bases, there was a span of 16 bases. CDR3 length: 14 amino acids. CDR1 and CDR2 (germline): SNHLY, FYNNEI. The DNA of the CDR3 is TGTGCCAGCAGTCCGGACACCTTCTGGGAGCCCCAGCATTTT. This translates into CASSPDTFWEPQHF.

The rearrangement joins TRBV7-9 to TRBJ1-1; D is perhaps TRBD1 (5 bases). In germline, CDR1 is SEHNR, CDR2 FQNEAQ (reference sequence). V lost 5 bases and J lost 9, with 10 bases in between. This CDR3 contains 11 residues. As DNA, the CDR3 is TGTGCCAGCAGCCTGGGACCCCAAGCTTTCTTT. Translated, it gives CASSLGPQAFF.

The chain joins TRBV5-1 to TRBJ1-2; 8 bases agree with TRBD1. V shed 4 bases, J shed 6 bases, and the junction held 5 bases outside the gene matches. The CDR3 has 13 residues. Germline loops: CDR1 SGHRS, CDR2 YFSETQ. CDR3 residues: CASSHDRGDGYTF. The CDR3 coding sequence is TGCGCCAGCAGCCACGACAGGGGAGATGGCTACACCTTC.

V is TRBV27 and J is TRBJ2-7; TRBD1 matches at 8 bases. Germline V gene lookup returns CDR1 MNHEY and CDR2 SMNVEV (reference sequence). The CDR3 contains 14 residues. V lost 4 bases to trimming and J lost 5 bases; unmatched junction nucleotides: 7. CDR3 residues: CASSSQGARNEQYF. As DNA, the CDR3 is TGTGCCAGCAGTTCGCAGGGGGCGAGGAACGAGCAGTACTTC.

The chain has TRBV10-3 and TRBJ1-1, with D perhaps TRBD1 (5 bases). The CDR3 is made up of 16 amino acids. With 2 bases removed from V and 3 bases from J, the gap between germline ends came to 16 bases. The germline CDR1 and CDR2 sequences are ENHRY and SYGVKD. The CDR3 DNA reads TGTGCCATCAGTGAGGGGGCGGGGGGTTCCGACACTGAAGCTTTCTTT. This codes for CAISEGAGGSDTEAFF.

The rearrangement links TRBV19 to TRBJ2-7; the match to TRBD2 covers 12 bases. Germline-derived CDR1 and CDR2 are LNHDA and SQIVND (reference sequence). V lost 7 bases to trimming and J lost 6 bases; unmatched junction nucleotides: 10. This CDR3 has 15 amino acids. CDR3 in amino acids: CASTPRGLAGPEQYF. CDR3 coding DNA: TGTGCCAGTACCCCACGGGGACTAGCGGGTCCCGAGCAGTACTTC.

This clone has a single count. The chain employs TRBV10-2 and TRBJ2-1; no clear D gene. Germline V lookup: CDR1 WSHSY, CDR2 SAAADI. CDR3 size: 13 residues. The V end was cut by 7 bases, the J end by 4 bases, with 11 bases between. CDR3: CASIDILYNEQFF. The CDR3 DNA reads TGCGCCAGCATCGACATATTGTACAATGAGCAGTTCTTC.

The chain recombines TRBV10-1 with TRBJ1-5; no definite D call. Deletions cut 0 bases from V and 5 bases from J, with 5 bases between. The CDR3 runs to 13 residues. Germline CDR1 reads WNHNN; CDR2 reads SYGVQD (reference sequence). The CDR3 reads CASSESFDQPQHF. CDR3 bases: TGCGCCAGCAGTGAGTCGTTTGATCAGCCCCAGCATTTT.

The rearrangement joins TRBV13 to TRBJ1-4, with a weak D call TRBD1 (6 bases). The V gene lost 0 bases and the J gene lost 6 bases, with 14 bases spanning the gap. Germline V gene lookup returns CDR1 PRHDT and CDR2 FYEKMQ (reference sequence). The CDR3 extends over 16 amino acids. In nucleotides, the CDR3 is TGTGCCAGCAGCTTAGGCCTGTCAGGGGAGCATGAAAAACTGTTTTTT. This sequence encodes CASSLGLSGEHEKLFF. Filled out from reference TRBV13 and TRBJ1-4, the complete variable domain reads AAGVIQSPRHLIKEKRETATLKCYPIPRHDTVYWYQQGPGQDPQFLISFYEKMQSDKGSIPDRFSAQQFSDYHSELNMSSLELGDSALYFCASSLGLSGEHEKLFFGSGTQLSVL.

This clone was counted a few times. The chain links TRBV5-1 to TRBJ2-7; 12 bases fit TRBD1. The length of the CDR3 is 16 residues. The V and J ends lost 2 bases and 6 bases, in that order; junction bases with no gene match: 9. The germline CDR1 and CDR2 sequences are SGHRS and YFSETQ. The CDR3 DNA is TGCGCCAGCAGCTTAAGCCGGGACAGGGGGCTCTCCGAGCAGTACTTC. Its translation is CASSLSRDRGLSEQYF.

V usage is TRBV6-5 and J usage is TRBJ2-7; TRBD1 matches 8 bases. Germline-derived CDR1 and CDR2 are MNHEY and SVGAGI. Germline trimming cut 5 bases from V and 5 bases from J; bases unmatched to any gene: 11. This CDR3 is 15 amino acids long. CDR3 region: CASSPSRTGQDEQYF. In nucleotides, the CDR3 is TGTGCCAGCAGTCCTTCTAGGACAGGGCAGGACGAGCAGTACTTC.